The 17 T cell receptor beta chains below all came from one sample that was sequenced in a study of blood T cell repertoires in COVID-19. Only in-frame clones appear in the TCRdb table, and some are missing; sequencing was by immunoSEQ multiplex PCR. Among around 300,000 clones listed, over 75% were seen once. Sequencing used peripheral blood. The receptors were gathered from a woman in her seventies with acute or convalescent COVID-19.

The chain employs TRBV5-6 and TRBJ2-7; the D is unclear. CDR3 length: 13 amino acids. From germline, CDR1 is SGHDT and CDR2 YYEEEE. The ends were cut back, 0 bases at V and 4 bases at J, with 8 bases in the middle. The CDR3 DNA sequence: TGTGCCAGCAGCTTGGGGCGGATGTACGAGCAGTACTTC. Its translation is CASSLGRMYEQYF. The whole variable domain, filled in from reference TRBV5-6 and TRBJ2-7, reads DAGVTQSPTHLIKTRGQQVTLRCSPKSGHDTVSWYQQALGQGPQFIFQYYEEEERQRGNFPDRFSGHQFPNYSSELNVNALLLGDSALYLCASSLGRMYEQYFGPGTRLTVT.

The CDR3 DNA follows: TGTGCCAGCAGCACATACCGGGACAGGGGGCGAAATGAGCAGTTCTTC. Residues: CASSTYRDRGRNEQFF. V gene TRBV6-2 or TRBV6-3 combines with J gene TRBJ2-1; 12 positions match TRBD1. Unmatched junction bases numbered 10, after V lost 6 bases and J lost 7 bases. Germline V lookup: CDR1 MNHEY, CDR2 SVGEGT. This CDR3 has 16 residues.

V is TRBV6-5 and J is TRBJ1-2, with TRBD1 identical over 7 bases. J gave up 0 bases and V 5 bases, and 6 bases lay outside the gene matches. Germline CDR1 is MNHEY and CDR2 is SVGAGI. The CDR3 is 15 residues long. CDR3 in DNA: TGTGCCAGCAGTACCGGGACAGTTTCTAACTATGGCTACACCTTC. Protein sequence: CASSTGTVSNYGYTF.

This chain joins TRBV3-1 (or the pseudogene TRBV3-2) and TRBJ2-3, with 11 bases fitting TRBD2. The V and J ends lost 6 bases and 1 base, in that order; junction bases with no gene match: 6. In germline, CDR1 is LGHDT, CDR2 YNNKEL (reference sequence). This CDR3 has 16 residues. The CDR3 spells CASSRTSGGRTDTQYF. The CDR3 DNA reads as TGTGCCAGCAGTCGTACTAGCGGGGGCCGCACAGATACGCAGTATTTT.

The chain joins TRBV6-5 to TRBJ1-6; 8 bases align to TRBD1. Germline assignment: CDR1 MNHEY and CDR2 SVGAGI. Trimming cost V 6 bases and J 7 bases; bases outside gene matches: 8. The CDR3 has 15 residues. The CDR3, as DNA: TGTGCCAGCAGAACCTGGACAGGGCCCAATTCACCCCTCCACTTT. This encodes CASRTWTGPNSPLHF.

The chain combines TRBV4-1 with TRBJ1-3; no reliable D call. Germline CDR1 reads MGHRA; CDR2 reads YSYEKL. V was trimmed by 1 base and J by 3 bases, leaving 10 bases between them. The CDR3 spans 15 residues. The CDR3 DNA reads TGCGCCAGCAGCCAAGTGTCGAGGGTTGGAAACACCATATATTTT. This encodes CASSQVSRVGNTIYF.

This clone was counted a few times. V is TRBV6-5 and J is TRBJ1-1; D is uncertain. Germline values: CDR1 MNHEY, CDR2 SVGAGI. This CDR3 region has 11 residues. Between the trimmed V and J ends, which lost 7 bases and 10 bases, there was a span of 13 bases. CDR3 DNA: TGTGCCAGCACCAATCCACGGGGAGCTTTCTTT. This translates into CASTNPRGAFF.

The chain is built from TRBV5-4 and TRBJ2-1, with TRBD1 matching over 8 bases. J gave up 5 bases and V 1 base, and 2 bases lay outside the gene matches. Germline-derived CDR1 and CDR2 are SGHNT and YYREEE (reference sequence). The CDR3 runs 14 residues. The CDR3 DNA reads TGTGCCAGCAGCTTGTCGACAGGGGACAATGAGCAGTTCTTC. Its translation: CASSLSTGDNEQFF.

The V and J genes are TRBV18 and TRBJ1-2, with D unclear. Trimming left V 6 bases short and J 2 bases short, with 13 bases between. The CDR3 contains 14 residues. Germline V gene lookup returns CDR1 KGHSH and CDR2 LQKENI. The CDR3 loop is CASSPRPGNYGYTF. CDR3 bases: TGTGCCAGCTCCCCAAGGCCGGGGAACTATGGCTACACCTTC.

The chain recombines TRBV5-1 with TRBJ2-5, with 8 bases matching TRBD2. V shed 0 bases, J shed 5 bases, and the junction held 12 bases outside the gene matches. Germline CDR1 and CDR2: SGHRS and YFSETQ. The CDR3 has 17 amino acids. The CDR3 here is CASSLAGLSGGPETQYF. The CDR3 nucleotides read TGCGCCAGCAGCTTGGCGGGTTTATCGGGGGGGCCGGAGACCCAGTACTTC. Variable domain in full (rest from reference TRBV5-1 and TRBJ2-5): KAGVTQTPRYLIKTRGQQVTLSCSPISGHRSVSWYQQTPGQGLQFLFEYFSETQRNKGNFPGRFSGRQFSNSRSEMNVSTLELGDSALYLCASSLAGLSGGPETQYFGPGTRLLVL.

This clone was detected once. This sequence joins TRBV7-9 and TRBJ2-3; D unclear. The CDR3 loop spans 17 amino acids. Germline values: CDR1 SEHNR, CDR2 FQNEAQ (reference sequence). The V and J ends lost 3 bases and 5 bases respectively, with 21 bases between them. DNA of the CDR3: TGTGCCAGCAGCTTTGGCTCGACTCAAACCCGACGAGATACGCAGTATTTT. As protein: CASSFGSTQTRRDTQYF.

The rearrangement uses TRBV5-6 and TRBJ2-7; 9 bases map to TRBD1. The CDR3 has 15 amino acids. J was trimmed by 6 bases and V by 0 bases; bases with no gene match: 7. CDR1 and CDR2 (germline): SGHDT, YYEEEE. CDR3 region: CASSLASSDRGEQYF. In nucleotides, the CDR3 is TGTGCCAGCAGCTTGGCCTCTTCGGACAGGGGCGAGCAGTACTTC.

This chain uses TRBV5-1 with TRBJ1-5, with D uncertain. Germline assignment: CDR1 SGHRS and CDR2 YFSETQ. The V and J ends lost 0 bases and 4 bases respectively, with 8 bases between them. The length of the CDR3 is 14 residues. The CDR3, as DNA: TGCGCCAGCAGCTTGGGGGCACCTAATCAGCCCCAGCATTTT. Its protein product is CASSLGAPNQPQHF.

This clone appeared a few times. CDR3 sequence reads: CASSQQQGGNQPQHF. The CDR3 bases are TGTGCCAGCAGCCAACAACAGGGTGGCAATCAGCCCCAGCATTTT. The V call is TRBV16, the J call TRBJ1-5; maybe TRBD1 (6 bases). The length of the CDR3 is 15 residues. Trimming pared 2 bases from V and 2 bases from J, leaving 10 bases between. Germline V lookup: CDR1 KGHSY, CDR2 FQNENV.

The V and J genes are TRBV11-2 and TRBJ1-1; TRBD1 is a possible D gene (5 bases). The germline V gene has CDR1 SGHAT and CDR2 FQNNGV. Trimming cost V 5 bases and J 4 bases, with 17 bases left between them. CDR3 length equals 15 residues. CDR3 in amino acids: CASSAPYRRSTEAFF. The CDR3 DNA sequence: TGTGCCAGCAGCGCACCGTACAGGCGGAGCACTGAAGCTTTCTTT.

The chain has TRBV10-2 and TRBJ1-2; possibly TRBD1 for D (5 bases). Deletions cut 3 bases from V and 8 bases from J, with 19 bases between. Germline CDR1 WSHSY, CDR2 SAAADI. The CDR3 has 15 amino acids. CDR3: CASSDRREGSWGYTF. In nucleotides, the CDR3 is TGCGCCAGCAGTGACAGGCGGGAGGGGTCATGGGGCTACACCTTC.

The CDR3 sequence: CASSPRTAPSSYNEQFF. The CDR3 DNA reads TGCGCCAGCAGCCCCCGGACAGCCCCGAGCTCCTACAATGAGCAGTTCTTC. This chain connects TRBV5-1 to TRBJ2-1; D might be TRBD1 (6 bases). Trimming pared 4 bases from V and 0 bases from J, leaving 17 bases between. Germline loops: CDR1 SGHRS, CDR2 YFSETQ. CDR3 length: 17 residues.